Described below is a single T cell receptor beta chain sequence and its context. The protocol was immunoSEQ multiplex PCR, while the TCRdb copy is restricted to in-frame clones and leaves out a portion. The repertoire holds more than 2,000,000 clones, with approximately 95% as singletons. The V end was cut by 8 bases, the J end by 2 bases, with 13 bases between. The CDR3 consists of 13 residues. CDR1 and CDR2 from the germline V gene are MNHEY and SVGAGI. The sample is drawn from a study of shared clonotypes between healthy human individuals. This sequence originates from a man between 18 and 29 years old in good health. Some clones in this sample may be carry-over from other donors' samples. The sequencing sample was made of naive CD4+ T cells from PBMCs. Sample subset: CD45RA+ positively selected. This chain joins TRBV6-5 and TRBJ2-7; possibly TRBD1 for D (5 bases). As DNA, the CDR3 is TGTGCCAGCGGCAGGGCAGGGACCTACGAGCAGTACTTC. Translated, it gives CASGRAGTYEQYF.